This is a list of T cell receptor beta chains from one sample in a study of beta chain features in type 1 diabetes. The protocol was immunoSEQ multiplex PCR, while the TCRdb copy is restricted to in-frame clones and leaves out a portion. The data contain under 250,000 clones, about 26% of them seen just once; the ten biggest clones take up about 3.9%. Sequenced: central memory CD4+ T cells from blood. Receptor source: a man aged 30-40 years in good health. The CDR3 runs from the conserved cysteine through the conserved F or W. D genes are given only for firm matches. Some rows mark clone size as missing; the rest say once, few, many or name a class of expanded clone.

clone size	V gene	D gene	J gene	CDR3 DNA	CDR3 protein
few	TRBV30	-	TRBJ2-5	TGTGCCTGGAGTGGGTCAACAGTCTTGGAGACCCAGTACTTC	CAWSGSTVLETQYF
few	TRBV5-6	TRBD2	TRBJ2-5	TGTGCCAGCAGCCCTGGACTAGCGGGAGTCCTAGAGACCCAGTACTTC	CASSPGLAGVLETQYF
many	TRBV5-1	TRBD2	TRBJ2-3	TGCGCCAGCAGCTTGGAAGTTAGCGGGGGAGGCGCAGATACGCAGTATTTT	CASSLEVSGGGADTQYF
few	TRBV6-5	-	TRBJ2-3	TGTGCCAGCAGAACGGGAGATACGCAGTATTTT	CASRTGDTQYF
few	TRBV5-4	TRBD1	TRBJ2-7	TGTGCCAGCACCCTCACCGGGACAGGGCCCGCCGAGCAGTACTTC	CASTLTGTGPAEQYF
-	TRBV9	-	TRBJ2-2	TGTGCCAGCAGCGTGAGCGGATCGAACACCGGGGAGCTGTTTTTT	CASSVSGSNTGELFF
-	TRBV11-2	-	TRBJ2-7	TGTGCCAGCAGCTCGGCGGCTGGATACGAGCAGTACTTC	CASSSAAGYEQYF
few	TRBV28	TRBD2	TRBJ2-2	TGTGCCAGCAGTCTCCTAGGACTAGCGGGAGGGCCCGGGGAGCTGTTTTTT	CASSLLGLAGGPGELFF
-	TRBV30	TRBD1	TRBJ1-2	TGTGCCTGGATCTCGATGGGACAGGCGAACTATGGCTACACCTTC	CAWISMGQANYGYTF
-	TRBV7-2	TRBD2	TRBJ2-5	TGTGCCAGCAGCCCACGTAGCGGGAGCGCAGAGACCCAGTACTTC	CASSPRSGSAETQYF
-	TRBV25-1	TRBD2	TRBJ2-1	TGTGCCAGCAGTGAATTGGACGGGAGGTCTAGCTCCTACAATGAGCAGTTCTTC	CASSELDGRSSSYNEQFF
-	TRBV18	TRBD2	TRBJ2-7	TGTGCCAGCTCACCACCCCATAGCGGGGATTCCGAGCAGTACTTC	CASSPPHSGDSEQYF
-	TRBV5-1	-	TRBJ2-5	TGCGCCAGCAGCTTGCAACGGATGGGGCAAGAGACCCAGTACTTC	CASSLQRMGQETQYF
-	TRBV25-1	-	TRBJ1-5	TGTGCCACCGGGACCGCTTATAGCAATCAGCCCCAGCATTTT	CATGTAYSNQPQHF
-	TRBV28	TRBD1	TRBJ2-7	TGTGCCAGCAGTTTGAGGGGGACAGGGCCCTACGAGCAGTACTTC	CASSLRGTGPYEQYF
-	TRBV4-3	-	TRBJ2-3	TGCGCCAGCAGCCAAGATGGGCCGCCAGATACGCAGTATTTT	CASSQDGPPDTQYF
-	TRBV10-3	TRBD2	TRBJ2-7	TGTGCCATCAGTGAGGGTAATAGCGGGGGCTACGAGCAGTACTTC	CAISEGNSGGYEQYF
few	TRBV16	-	TRBJ2-3	TGTGCCAGCAGCAGTGTGAGGGAAACGGCAGATACGCAGTATTTT	CASSSVRETADTQYF
few	TRBV5-4	TRBD2	TRBJ2-1	TGTGCCAGCAGCTTACTTAGCGGGAGGGTCAATGAGCAGTTCTTC	CASSLLSGRVNEQFF
-	TRBV7-9	-	TRBJ2-3	TGTGCCAGCAGCTTTAGCGGTTTCACAGATACGCAGTATTTT	CASSFSGFTDTQYF
-	TRBV5-5	TRBD1	TRBJ2-5	TGTGCCAGCAGACAGGGACAGGTCATGGAGACCCAGTACTTC	CASRQGQVMETQYF
-	TRBV30	TRBD1	TRBJ1-4	TGTGCCTGGAGGGACCCCCCAGGGGGGGGCACTAATGAAAAACTGTTTTTT	CAWRDPPGGGTNEKLFF
-	TRBV11-2	TRBD2	TRBJ2-4	TGTGCCAGCAGCCGTCCTAGCGGGGGGTCCAAAAACATTCAGTACTTC	CASSRPSGGSKNIQYF
-	TRBV10-2	-	TRBJ2-7	TGCGCCAGCAGTGATAGGGTAGCCGGAAACTACGAGCAGTACTTC	CASSDRVAGNYEQYF
few	TRBV7-2	-	TRBJ2-3	TGTGCCAGCAGCCCGGGGCGGCAGCCCACAGATACGCAGTATTTT	CASSPGRQPTDTQYF
few	TRBV6-6	-	TRBJ2-3	TGTGCCAGCAGTTACATCGCGAGGACAGATACGCAGTATTTT	CASSYIARTDTQYF
-	TRBV7-9	TRBD2	TRBJ2-1	TGTGCCAGCAGCTCCGGGACTAGCAATGAGCAGTTCTTC	CASSSGTSNEQFF
-	TRBV4-1	TRBD1	TRBJ2-3	TGCGCCAGCAGCCAGGGGACAGGGGCAGATACGCAGTATTTT	CASSQGTGADTQYF
few	TRBV9	-	TRBJ2-1	TGTGCCAGCAGCACCCCAGGGAATGAGCAGTTCTTC	CASSTPGNEQFF
-	TRBV5-1	-	TRBJ2-7	TGCGCCAGCAGCTTAGTCCCGGGAGAGCAGTACTTC	CASSLVPGEQYF
-	TRBV2	-	TRBJ2-1	TGTGCCAGCAGTAAAACAGGGACCCATATGGATGAGCAGTTCTTC	CASSKTGTHMDEQFF
-	TRBV7-8	-	TRBJ1-5	TGTGCCAGCAGCTTTAGCTCGGACTCGAGAAACAATCAGCCCCAGCATTTT	CASSFSSDSRNNQPQHF
-	TRBV28	-	TRBJ2-3	TGTGCCAGCAGTTTACCAGGGTCAGATACGCAGTATTTT	CASSLPGSDTQYF
-	TRBV5-1	-	TRBJ2-7	TGCGCCAGCAGCTTGGGAGCAGGGCTCTACGAGCAGTACTTC	CASSLGAGLYEQYF
-	TRBV5-6	TRBD2	TRBJ2-5	TGTGCCAGCAGCGCCGATAGCGGGGCGGAGGGTGAGACCCAGTACTTC	CASSADSGAEGETQYF
-	TRBV6-5	-	TRBJ2-1	TGTGCCAGCAGCCTCCTCGGTTTTTACAATGAGCAGTTCTTC	CASSLLGFYNEQFF
-	TRBV6-1	-	TRBJ1-5	TGTGCCAGCAGCCGGGACAACAATCAGCCCCAGCATTTT	CASSRDNNQPQHF
once	TRBV10-3	TRBD2	TRBJ2-3	TGTGCCATCAGACCGGGACTAGCGGGTTCTAGCACAGATACGCAGTATTTT	CAIRPGLAGSSTDTQYF
-	TRBV14	-	TRBJ2-7	TGTGCCAGCAGCCTTCTTGGAGGGGGCGCCTACGAGCAGTACTTC	CASSLLGGGAYEQYF
-	TRBV5-1	TRBD2	TRBJ2-1	TGCGCCAGCAGCCTGACTAGCGGGACTTACAATGAGCAGTTCTTC	CASSLTSGTYNEQFF
few	TRBV18	-	TRBJ2-5	TGTGCCAGCTCACCGCAGGGAGAAGAAGAGACCCAGTACTTC	CASSPQGEEETQYF
-	TRBV21-1	-	TRBJ2-7	TGTGCCAGCAAGTTAGCGGGAGCGCGGTACGAGCAGTACTTC	CASKLAGARYEQYF
-	TRBV20-1	-	TRBJ2-7	TGCAGTGCCGTGGCGGACGAGCAGTACTTC	CSAVADEQYF
-	TRBV6-5	TRBD2	TRBJ2-3	TGTGCCAGCAGATTAGCGGGAGGGTCCACAGATACGCAGTATTTT	CASRLAGGSTDTQYF
-	TRBV30	-	TRBJ1-5	TGTGCCTGGAGTCCCCAGGCCAATCAGCCCCAGCATTTT	CAWSPQANQPQHF
many	TRBV30	-	TRBJ1-4	TGTGCCTGGAGGTCCCAGGGGCATGTACTGGAAAAACTGTTTTTT	CAWRSQGHVLEKLFF
-	TRBV7-8	TRBD1	TRBJ2-3	TGTGCCAGCAGCTTACAGGGGGCGGGAGATACGCAGTATTTT	CASSLQGAGDTQYF
few	TRBV5-1	-	TRBJ2-3	TGCGCCAGCAGCTTGTACGACAGTAGCACAGATACGCAGTATTTT	CASSLYDSSTDTQYF
-	TRBV30	-	TRBJ1-1	TGTGCCTGGAGTTACCTCCGGGATCTGAACACTGAAGCTTTCTTT	CAWSYLRDLNTEAFF
-	TRBV13	-	TRBJ1-1	TGTGCCAGCAGCGCACGAGGGAGGCTCTCCACTGAAGCTTTCTTT	CASSARGRLSTEAFF
few	TRBV10-3	-	TRBJ2-7	TGTGCCATCAGTGAGCCGGGACTCAACGAGCAGTACTTC	CAISEPGLNEQYF
few	TRBV29-1	TRBD1	TRBJ1-2	TGCAGCGTTTCCAGGGGGCGCGACTATGGCTACACCTTC	CSVSRGRDYGYTF
once	TRBV9	-	TRBJ2-5	TGTGCCAGCAGCGTAGCTCCACAGGGACGAGAGACCCAGTACTTC	CASSVAPQGRETQYF
-	TRBV7-8	TRBD1	TRBJ2-1	TGTGCCAGCAGCGTCGGGGACAGGGGATTTTCCTACAATGAGCAGTTCTTC	CASSVGDRGFSYNEQFF
few	TRBV30	TRBD1	TRBJ2-1	TGTGCCTGGAGTCCGGGACAGTACAATGAGCAGTTCTTC	CAWSPGQYNEQFF
-	TRBV9	TRBD2	TRBJ2-1	TGTGCCAGCAGCGGAGCTAGCGGGAGGGAGTTATGGAATGAGCAGTTCTTC	CASSGASGRELWNEQFF
-	TRBV30	-	TRBJ2-3	TGTGCCTGGAGTGGGGTGGCGCAAGATACGCAGTATTTT	CAWSGVAQDTQYF
-	TRBV9	-	TRBJ2-7	TGTGCCAGCAGCCCAATGGACGGGACCTACGAGCAGTACTTC	CASSPMDGTYEQYF
-	TRBV30	-	TRBJ2-7	TGTGCCTGGAGTCCCATCGGGGTCGAGCAGTACTTC	CAWSPIGVEQYF